The 25 T cell receptor beta chains in this list originate from one sample, sequenced in a study of PD-1 blockade in mismatch repair-deficient tumors. Only in-frame clones appear in the TCRdb table, and some are missing; sequencing was by immunoSEQ multiplex PCR. The sample includes approximately 120,000 clones, roughly nine tenths seen only once; the top ten take about 13%. Sequenced here: peripheral blood, sampled 44 weeks after starting pembrolizumab. The receptors originated from an adult with mismatch repair-deficient cancer.

This clone has just a few counts. The rearrangement uses TRBV10-2 and TRBJ2-7, with D hard to call. Deletions cut 0 bases from V and 0 bases from J, with 15 bases between. CDR1 is WSHSY and CDR2 is SAAADI in the germline V gene. This CDR3 comprises 17 residues. In nucleotides, the CDR3 is TGCGCCAGCAGTGAGTCTGAAGCTATCCTACGCTCCTACGAGCAGTACTTC. Encoded protein: CASSESEAILRSYEQYF.

CDR3 nucleotide sequence: TGTGCCAGCAGTTTAAGGGCCGGGAGCTCCTACGAGCAGTACTTC. Its translation is CASSLRAGSSYEQYF. This chain connects TRBV28 to TRBJ2-7, with D possibly TRBD2 on 6 matching bases. Germline V CDR1 and CDR2: MDHEN, SYDVKM. This CDR3 is 15 amino acids long. Trimming left V 2 bases short and J 0 bases short, with 11 bases between.

This clone has only one observation. The chain links TRBV10-3 to TRBJ2-7; D ambiguous. V was trimmed by 2 bases and J by 7 bases, leaving 15 bases between them. The germline V gene encodes CDR1 ENHRY and CDR2 SYGVKD. The CDR3 loop spans 14 amino acids. The CDR3 nucleotides read TGTGCCATCAGTGAGGCTGACTTCGCGGAGGAGCAGTACTTC. The encoded protein is CAISEADFAEEQYF.

The chain couples TRBV6-1 to TRBJ1-1; the match to TRBD1 covers 8 bases. This CDR3 is built from 15 residues. Germline lookup yields CDR1 MNHNS and CDR2 SASEGT. The J segment lost 4 bases and the V segment lost 3 bases, leaving 7 bases of the junction unmatched. CDR3 residues: CASSDWSGGGTEAFF. CDR3 coding DNA: TGTGCCAGCAGTGACTGGTCAGGGGGCGGCACTGAAGCTTTCTTT.

The chain has TRBV30 and TRBJ1-4; a weak D match, TRBD1 (5 bases). This CDR3 contains 18 residues. The V gene's germline CDR1 is GTSNPN and CDR2 SVGIG (reference sequence). Between the trimmed V and J ends, which lost 1 base and 5 bases, there was a span of 23 bases. The DNA for the CDR3 is TGTGCCTGGAGTGGGGGCCGCTCACTGGGGGTAGGAAATGAAAAACTGTTTTTT. Translating gives CAWSGGRSLGVGNEKLFF. Filled out from reference TRBV30 and TRBJ1-4, the complete variable domain reads SQTIHQWPATLVQPVGSPLSLECTVEGTSNPNLYWYRQAAGRGLQLLFYSVGIGQISSEVPQNLSASRPQDRQFILSSKKLLLSDSGFYLCAWSGGRSLGVGNEKLFFGSGTQLSVL.

The genes are TRBV11-2 and TRBJ2-7; no reliable D call. CDR1 and CDR2 (germline): SGHAT, FQNNGV. The CDR3 has 13 amino acids. V was shortened by 0 bases and J by 5 bases, with 8 bases between the two germline ends. The CDR3 DNA follows: TGTGCCAGCAGCTTAGAATTTGGGAACGAGCAGTACTTC. Residues: CASSLEFGNEQYF.

The CDR3 spells CASSLSTIAGGLTDTQYF. The CDR3 DNA is TGTGCCAGCAGTTTATCGACTATAGCGGGAGGGTTGACAGATACGCAGTATTTT. This rearrangement joins TRBV27 to TRBJ2-3, with 11 bases that match TRBD2. Germline V gene lookup returns CDR1 MNHEY and CDR2 SMNVEV (reference sequence). This CDR3 contains 18 residues. V lost 0 bases, J lost 3 bases, and 8 bases stayed unmatched.

This rearrangement joins TRBV6-1 to TRBJ1-1; TRBD1 matches 9 bases. From germline, CDR1 is MNHNS and CDR2 SASEGT. The CDR3 totals 15 residues. After removal of 6 bases from V and 3 bases from J, the junction contained 8 bases not matched to a gene. The CDR3 nucleotides are TGTGCCAGCAGGAAGACAGGGGGTGGGGACACTGAAGCTTTCTTT. Translation: CASRKTGGGDTEAFF.

V is TRBV4-1 and J is TRBJ2-7; perhaps TRBD2 as D (6 bases). This CDR3 contains 12 residues. The germline V gene encodes CDR1 MGHRA and CDR2 YSYEKL. V was cut by 4 bases and J by 4 bases, with 8 bases left in between. This CDR3 is CASSPGTYEQYF. The CDR3 DNA reads TGCGCCAGCAGCCCTGGGACTTACGAGCAGTACTTC.

The chain couples TRBV7-8 to TRBJ2-7; 8 bases are a match to TRBD1. With V trimmed by 5 bases and J by 4 bases, 7 bases remained unmatched. This CDR3 has 14 residues. The germline V gene encodes CDR1 SGHVS and CDR2 FQNEAQ. DNA for the CDR3: TGTGCCAGCAGCCCGAGAGACAGGGGTTACGAGCAGTACTTC. Protein: CASSPRDRGYEQYF.

The chain is built from TRBV7-3 and TRBJ1-2; TRBD1 might be the D (6 bases). Germline V gene sequence: CDR1 SGHTA, CDR2 FQGTGA. CDR3 length: 14 amino acids. V lost 1 base and J lost 7, with 13 bases in between. CDR3 region: CASSLNPGAGGYTF. CDR3 bases: TGTGCCAGCAGCTTAAATCCGGGGGCGGGTGGCTACACCTTC.

The chain recombines TRBV6-1 with TRBJ1-1, with 8 positions matching TRBD1. Looked up from germline, CDR1 is MNHNS and CDR2 is SASEGT. Trimming at V came to 0 bases and at J to 5 bases, leaving 5 bases not matched to a gene. The CDR3 runs to 15 residues. CDR3 residues: CASSEAPTGVTEAFF. CDR3 nucleotides: TGTGCCAGCAGTGAAGCCCCGACAGGGGTGACTGAAGCTTTCTTT.

The chain recombines TRBV10-2 with TRBJ2-1; TRBD2 might be the D (5 bases). Germline V gives CDR1 WSHSY, CDR2 SAAADI. Trimming pared 6 bases from V and 0 bases from J, leaving 18 bases between. CDR3 length: 17 residues. This CDR3 reads CASRQSGLPSSYNEQFF. CDR3 DNA sequence: TGCGCCAGCAGACAGAGCGGTCTCCCTTCCTCCTACAATGAGCAGTTCTTC.

This clone came up once. The rearrangement links TRBV28 to TRBJ2-3; 11 bases agree with TRBD2. This CDR3 has 18 amino acids. V lost 2 bases, J lost 2 bases, and 9 bases stayed unmatched. Germline lookup yields CDR1 MDHEN and CDR2 SYDVKM. CDR3 bases: TGTGCCAGCAGTTTAGAACAAACTAGCGGGAGTTCCACAGATACGCAGTATTTT. Its protein product is CASSLEQTSGSSTDTQYF.

Note on this clone: The junction departs from the called germline gene at one end, perhaps through a read error. The chain employs TRBV18 and TRBJ2-7; tentatively, D is TRBD1 (6 bases). Germline CDR1 and CDR2: KGHSH and LQKENI. This CDR3 region has 14 residues. This chain's CDR3 is CASSPLRQAPYQYF. Written as DNA, the CDR3 is TGTGCCAGCTCTCCACTTAGACAGGCCCCCTACCAGTACTTC.

The genes are TRBV9 and TRBJ2-1; 13 bases align to TRBD2. V shed 10 bases, J shed 8 bases, and the junction held 9 bases outside the gene matches. This CDR3 is built from 14 residues. Germline loops: CDR1 SGDLS, CDR2 YYNGEE. The CDR3 protein is CASGRTSGRDEQFF. For the CDR3, the DNA is TGTGCCTCAGGGCGGACTAGCGGGAGAGATGAGCAGTTCTTC.

This sequence joins TRBV27 and TRBJ2-1, with 8 bases matching TRBD2. The CDR3 extends over 12 amino acids. Germline CDR1 is MNHEY and CDR2 is SMNVEV (reference sequence). V shed 7 bases and J 6 bases; nucleotides not matched to a gene: 2. CDR3 bases: TGTGCCAGCACCCGGGGGGGCAATGAGCAGTTCTTC. Its translation is CASTRGGNEQFF.

The table lists this clone with a count of one. This chain joins TRBV15 and TRBJ1-4; D gene unclear. The CDR3 contains 11 residues. Germline CDR1 is LNHNV and CDR2 is YYDKDF (reference sequence). The V end was cut by 4 bases, the J end by 10 bases, with 7 bases between. CDR3 DNA sequence: TGTGCCACCAGCAAAGTCGGAAAACTGTTTTTT. Protein: CATSKVGKLFF.

This clone was observed once. V is TRBV15 and J is TRBJ2-1, with 8 bases fitting TRBD2. V lost 0 bases to trimming and J lost 4 bases; unmatched junction nucleotides: 5. CDR1 and CDR2 from the germline V gene are LNHNV and YYDKDF (reference sequence). The CDR3 is 16 residues long. The CDR3 DNA is TGTGCCACCAGCAGAGATCGGGGCGGGGGGTACAATGAGCAGTTCTTC. Protein: CATSRDRGGGYNEQFF. The complete variable domain, with remaining parts taken from reference TRBV15 and TRBJ2-1, reads DAMVIQNPRYQVTQFGKPVTLSCSQTLNHNVMYWYQQKSSQAPKLLFHYYDKDFNNEADTPDNFQSRRPNTSFCFLDIRSPGLGDTAMYLCATSRDRGGGYNEQFFGPGTRLTVL.

The sample holds one count of this clone. This chain uses TRBV7-2 with TRBJ2-3, with 12 bases identical to TRBD2. V dropped 1 base and J dropped 7; count of bases not matched to a gene: 15. Germline CDR1 reads SGHTA; CDR2 reads FQGNSA. The CDR3 is made up of 19 amino acids. CDR3 coding DNA: TGTGCCAGCAGCTTAGATTATCCTCATCTAGCGGGGGGGGTTAATACGCAGTATTTT. As protein: CASSLDYPHLAGGVNTQYF.

The chain combines TRBV11-2 with TRBJ2-7; D may be TRBD1 (7 bases). In germline, CDR1 is SGHAT, CDR2 FQNNGV. V lost 1 base and J 4 bases, leaving 17 bases between the germline ends. CDR3 length: 16 residues. In DNA form, the CDR3 reads TGTGCCAGCAGCTTAGGAACGAGACAGGGACTTTACGAGCAGTACTTC. Protein sequence: CASSLGTRQGLYEQYF.

The genes are TRBV7-2 and TRBJ1-4, with unresolved D. Germline V gene data show CDR1 as SGHTA and CDR2 as FQGNSA. This CDR3 region has 14 residues. V was shortened by 5 bases and J by 2 bases, with 9 bases between the two germline ends. CDR3 nucleotide sequence: TGTGCCAGCAGCCGGAGGCTCACTAATGAAAAACTGTTTTTT. It codes for CASSRRLTNEKLFF.

The genes are TRBV30 and TRBJ1-2; no clear D gene. The CDR3 is 11 amino acids. V was pared by 2 bases and J by 4 bases, with 5 bases between. In germline, CDR1 is GTSNPN, CDR2 SVGIG (reference sequence). In nucleotides, the CDR3 is TGTGCCTGGAGTTACGGCTATGGCTACACCTTC. Protein: CAWSYGYGYTF. The variable domain in full, with the rest retrieved from reference TRBV30 and TRBJ1-2, is SQTIHQWPATLVQPVGSPLSLECTVEGTSNPNLYWYRQAAGRGLQLLFYSVGIGQISSEVPQNLSASRPQDRQFILSSKKLLLSDSGFYLCAWSYGYGYTFGSGTRLTVV.

CDR3 sequence (DNA): TGCAGCGTTGAACTCGCGCCAGATACGCAGTATTTT. Its translation is CSVELAPDTQYF. The rearrangement links TRBV29-1 to TRBJ2-3; D gene ambiguous. Per germline, CDR1 SQVTM and CDR2 ANQGSEA. The CDR3 sequence is 12 residues long. V was cut by 2 bases and J by 4 bases, with 7 bases left in between.

The chain uses TRBV5-4 and TRBJ1-2; D is undetermined. V lost 0 bases and J lost 1, with 7 bases in between. CDR3 length equals 14 residues. The germline V gene encodes CDR1 SGHNT and CDR2 YYREEE (reference sequence). CDR3 loop: CASSLDSRNYGYTF. In nucleotides, the CDR3 is TGTGCCAGCAGCTTGGACAGCCGTAACTATGGCTACACCTTC.